This T cell receptor beta chain was observed in a study of Ad26.COV2.S vaccination and SARS-CoV-2 variants. Turning to the study itself: Into the muscle, Ad26.COV2.S was dosed once or twice, 56 days apart.

Germline loops: CDR1 SGHTA, CDR2 FQGNSA. This CDR3 comprises 17 residues. V shed 2 bases, J shed 4 bases, and the junction held 12 bases outside the gene matches. The assay was immunoSEQ multiplex PCR, and TCRdb's table has in-frame clones only and misses some. Among approximately 240,000 clones, roughly 90% were seen once, and the ten largest hold approximately 12%. Treatment denoted: over 15 received Ad26.COV2.S at low or high dose, single or two shots; about 5 received placebo; per-sample allocation not given. Samples came from day 63 after the first vaccine or placebo injection. Concerning this clone: The target antigen is unknown.

Study results and limitations: The study found similar non-spike TCR breadth in vaccine and placebo recipients. Spike-specific TCR breadth ran higher among vaccine recipients than placebo recipients. Spike-specific CD8+ and CD4+ T cell responses reportedly showed substantial breadth after vaccination.

The TCR originated in a person aged 18-65 years who received the Ad26.COV2.S COVID-19 vaccine or a placebo. The specimen comprised peripheral blood, sampled in a trial of Ad26.COV2.S vaccine versus placebo. This chain connects TRBV7-2 to TRBJ2-5; 8 nucleotides agree with TRBD1. The CDR3 loop reads CASSLLGRGPEGETQYF. The CDR3 DNA is TGTGCCAGCAGCTTACTCGGCAGGGGGCCTGAAGGAGAGACCCAGTACTTC. Full variable domain (outside the CDR3, taken from reference TRBV7-2 and TRBJ2-5): GAGVSQSPSNKVTEKGKDVELRCDPISGHTALYWYRQSLGQGLEFLIYFQGNSAPDKSGLPSDRFSAERTGGSVSTLTIQRTQQEDSAVYLCASSLLGRGPEGETQYFGPGTRLLVL.